This T cell receptor beta chain appears in the sequencing data of a study of CD8 T cells in ankylosing spondylitis. With regard to this clonotype: Its antigen is not known. A read error is likely here: a far larger clone is one base away.

Broader study findings: Prior work had noted some motif variants in reactive arthritis blood and synovial fluid.

Libraries of TCR beta came from quantitative 5'-RACE with molecular barcodes. Each CDR3 protein is one row after TCRdb ran MiXCR on the 5' RACE reads. The sample includes more than 300,000 distinct CDR3 sequences, roughly 12% seen only once; the top ten take around 8.4%. Input material: blood, either unsorted or a sorted T cell fraction (not recorded which). The receptor's source is a female donor with ankylosing spondylitis or in good health (not recorded which).

The DNA for the CDR3 is TGTGCCAGCAGTTTGACGTGGAGCTCCTACGAGCAGTACTTC. It is translated as CASSLTWSSYEQYF. The V gene is TRBV12-3 or TRBV12-4, the J gene TRBJ2-7; D is undetermined. This CDR3 is built from 14 residues. V lost 3 bases and J lost 0, with 9 bases in between.